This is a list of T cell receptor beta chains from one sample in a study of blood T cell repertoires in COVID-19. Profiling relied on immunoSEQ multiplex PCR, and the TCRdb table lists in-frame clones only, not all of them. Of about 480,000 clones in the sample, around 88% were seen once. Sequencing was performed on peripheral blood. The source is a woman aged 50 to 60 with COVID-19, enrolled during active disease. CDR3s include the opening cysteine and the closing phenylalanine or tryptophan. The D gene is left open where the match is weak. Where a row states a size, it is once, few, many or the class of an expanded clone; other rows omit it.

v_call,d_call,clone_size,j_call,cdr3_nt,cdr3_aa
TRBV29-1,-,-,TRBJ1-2,TGCAGCGTTGAAGATCCGATTGAGGGAACAGGGAGAAATGATGGCTACACCTTC,CSVEDPIEGTGRNDGYTF
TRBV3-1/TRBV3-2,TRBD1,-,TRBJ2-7,TGTGCCAGCAGCCAAGGGACAGGGGACTTCTACGAGCAGTACTTC,CASSQGTGDFYEQYF
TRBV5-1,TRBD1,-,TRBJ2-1,TGCGCCAGCAGCCCTAGACAGGGTCTGAATGAGCAGTTCTTC,CASSPRQGLNEQFF
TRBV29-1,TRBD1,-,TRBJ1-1,TGCAGCGTTGAAGGACAGGGGAGTGAAGCTTTCTTT,CSVEGQGSEAFF
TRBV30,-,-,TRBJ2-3,TGTGCCTGGACACGTAACTCAGATACGCAGTATTTT,CAWTRNSDTQYF
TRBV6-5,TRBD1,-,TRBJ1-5,TGTGCCAGCAGTAGACAGGGAAGTCAGCCCCAGCATTTT,CASSRQGSQPQHF
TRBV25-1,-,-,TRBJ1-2,TGTGCCAGCAGTAACTTTAACTATGGCTACACCTTC,CASSNFNYGYTF
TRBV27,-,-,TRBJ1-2,TGTGCCAGCAGTTCCTCACAGGGCCTGAGATATGGCTACACCTTC,CASSSSQGLRYGYTF
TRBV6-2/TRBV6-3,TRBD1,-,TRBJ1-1,TGTGCCAGCAGTTACAGCCAGGGGGGCGTCGGAGCTTTCTTT,CASSYSQGGVGAFF
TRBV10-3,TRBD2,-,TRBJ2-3,TGTGCCATCACATCGGGGGGGGCCCCAGATACGCAGTATTTT,CAITSGGAPDTQYF
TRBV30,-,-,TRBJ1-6,TGTGCCTGGAGTTCAGCGTCCTCACCCCTCCACTTT,CAWSSASSPLHF
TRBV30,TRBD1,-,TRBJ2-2,TGTGCCTGGGGGACAGGGAAGGTCACCGGGGAGCTGTTTTTT,CAWGTGKVTGELFF
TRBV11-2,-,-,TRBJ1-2,TGTGCCAGCAGCTTTTCGATGGCAGGGAATGAGGGCTACACCTTC,CASSFSMAGNEGYTF
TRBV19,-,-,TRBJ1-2,TGTGCCAGTAGTCGGGCAGGGGACCCCTCGTATGGCTACACCTTC,CASSRAGDPSYGYTF
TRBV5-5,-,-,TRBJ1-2,TGTGCCAGCAGCTTCCCTCCAGGGCAGGGTGGCTACACCTTC,CASSFPPGQGGYTF
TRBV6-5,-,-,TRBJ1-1,TGTGCCAGCAGGAGAACAGAGAACACTGAAGCTTTCTTT,CASRRTENTEAFF
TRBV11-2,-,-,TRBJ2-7,TGTGCCAGCAGTCATCCCTTGCACAGGGTGGACGAGCAGTACTTC,CASSHPLHRVDEQYF
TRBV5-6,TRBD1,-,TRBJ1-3,TGTGCCAGCAGCCCACCAGGCGGACAGGGGGCGCGTAAGGGAAACACCATATATTTT,CASSPPGGQGARKGNTIYF
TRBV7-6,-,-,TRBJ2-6,TGTGCCAGCAGCCAACGGCCGGGAAGCTCTGGGGCCAACGTCCTGACTTTC,CASSQRPGSSGANVLTF
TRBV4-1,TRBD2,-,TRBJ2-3,TGCGCCAGCAGCCAAGGAAAGGGCGGACTAGCGGGGTACAGGACGGATACGCAGTATTTT,CASSQGKGGLAGYRTDTQYF
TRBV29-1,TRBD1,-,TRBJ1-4,TGCAGCGTTGGGGAGACAGGGGGCGAAAAACTGTTTTTT,CSVGETGGEKLFF
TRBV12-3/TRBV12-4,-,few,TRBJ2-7,TGTGCCAGCAGCCCTGATCTAAGGGGCGAGCAGTACTTC,CASSPDLRGEQYF
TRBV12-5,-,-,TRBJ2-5,TGTGCTAGTGGTTTGTCCGGGGTGAAGACCCAGTACTTC,CASGLSGVKTQYF
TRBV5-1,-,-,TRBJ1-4,TGCGCCAGCAGCTTGGACGCGGTTGCAACTAATGAAAAACTGTTTTTT,CASSLDAVATNEKLFF
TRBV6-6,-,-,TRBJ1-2,TGTGCCAGCAGGAAGGGGTTAGAGGCCCTTAACTATGGCTACACCTTC,CASRKGLEALNYGYTF
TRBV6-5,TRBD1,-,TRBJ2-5,TGTGCCAGCAGTCTTCAGGGGGTCGGGGAGACCCAGTACTTC,CASSLQGVGETQYF
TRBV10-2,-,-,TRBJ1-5,TGCGCCAGCAGAGATCTTGGGGGCGGAGATCAGCCCCAGCATTTT,CASRDLGGGDQPQHF
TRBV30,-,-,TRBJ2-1,TGTGCCTGGTCGCCCGGGGGGCAAAATGAGCAGTTCTTC,CAWSPGGQNEQFF